These T cell receptor beta chains were read from a single sample in a study of blood T cell repertoires in COVID-19. Assay used: immunoSEQ multiplex PCR; TCRdb lists only in-frame clones, some missing. Found here are over 100,000 clones, more than 80% of them singletons; the top ten hold 1.1%. The sample taken for sequencing was peripheral blood. The receptors come from a human donor in a cohort sampled during active COVID-19. The CDR3 runs from the conserved cysteine through the conserved F or W. A D gene is named only where the DNA matches it firmly. Rows may omit the clone size; those that give it use once, few, many or a size class.

V gene: TRBV28
J gene: TRBJ2-7
D gene: .
CDR3 length: 12
clone size: .
CDR3 DNA: TGTGCCAGCAGTTTATCTCTTCGGGAGCAGTACTTC
CDR3 protein: CASSLSLREQYF

V gene: TRBV5-1
J gene: TRBJ2-3
D gene: TRBD2
CDR3 length: 16
clone size: .
CDR3 DNA: TGCGCCAGCAGTTTCTTAGCGGGAGGGAGCACAGATACGCAGTATTTT
CDR3 protein: CASSFLAGGSTDTQYF

V gene: TRBV2
J gene: TRBJ2-7
D gene: .
CDR3 length: 15
clone size: .
CDR3 DNA: TGTGCCAGCAGTGAACAGGCGCCCAGCTCCTACGAGCAGTACTTC
CDR3 protein: CASSEQAPSSYEQYF

V gene: TRBV2
J gene: TRBJ1-5
D gene: .
CDR3 length: 15
clone size: few
CDR3 DNA: TGTGCCAGCAGTGAAAGCAGGGGCGTAAGTCAGCCCCAGCATTTT
CDR3 protein: CASSESRGVSQPQHF

V gene: TRBV5-5
J gene: TRBJ1-1
D gene: TRBD1
CDR3 length: 14
clone size: .
CDR3 DNA: TGTGCCAGCAGCTTGAGAACAGGGGGGACTGAAGCTTTCTTT
CDR3 protein: CASSLRTGGTEAFF

V gene: TRBV7-9
J gene: TRBJ2-1
D gene: TRBD2
CDR3 length: 16
clone size: .
CDR3 DNA: TGTGCCAGCAGCTTAACGGGCGGGAGGAAGGTCAATGAGCAGTTCTTC
CDR3 protein: CASSLTGGRKVNEQFF

V gene: TRBV4-2
J gene: TRBJ1-2
D gene: .
CDR3 length: 16
clone size: .
CDR3 DNA: TGTGCCAGCAGCCAAGACAGAGGGAGCTTCGGCTATGGCTACACCTTC
CDR3 protein: CASSQDRGSFGYGYTF

V gene: TRBV5-4
J gene: TRBJ2-1
D gene: TRBD2
CDR3 length: 16
clone size: .
CDR3 DNA: TGTGCCAGCAGCTTGGCCGGGGCGGGGGTCTACAATGAGCAGTTCTTC
CDR3 protein: CASSLAGAGVYNEQFF

V gene: TRBV24-1
J gene: TRBJ1-2
D gene: TRBD1
CDR3 length: 15
clone size: .
CDR3 DNA: TGTGCCACCAGTGACCCGGGACAGGGAGACTATGGCTACACCTTC
CDR3 protein: CATSDPGQGDYGYTF

V gene: TRBV2
J gene: TRBJ2-2
D gene: .
CDR3 length: 17
clone size: .
CDR3 DNA: TGTGCCAGCAGTGAGACATCAGGGCCACCGAACACCGGGGAGCTGTTTTTT
CDR3 protein: CASSETSGPPNTGELFF

V gene: TRBV10-3
J gene: TRBJ2-7
D gene: TRBD1
CDR3 length: 13
clone size: .
CDR3 DNA: TGTGCCACCGGGGACAGGGTCCGGAGCGAGCAGTACTTC
CDR3 protein: CATGDRVRSEQYF

V gene: TRBV5-6
J gene: TRBJ1-1
D gene: .
CDR3 length: 14
clone size: .
CDR3 DNA: TGTGCCAGCAGCTTACCGGGCCGAGGGACTGAAGCTTTCTTT
CDR3 protein: CASSLPGRGTEAFF

V gene: TRBV28
J gene: TRBJ2-5
D gene: .
CDR3 length: 17
clone size: .
CDR3 DNA: TGTGCCAGCAGTTTATTCGTTATCGGTGTGGTCCAAGAGACCCAGTACTTC
CDR3 protein: CASSLFVIGVVQETQYF

V gene: TRBV7-9
J gene: TRBJ2-7
D gene: TRBD1
CDR3 length: 15
clone size: .
CDR3 DNA: TGTGCCAGCAGCTCCTTCCTGGACAGGGCCTACGAGCAGTACTTC
CDR3 protein: CASSSFLDRAYEQYF

V gene: TRBV5-1
J gene: TRBJ1-1
D gene: TRBD1
CDR3 length: 15
clone size: .
CDR3 DNA: TGCGCCAGCAGCGTGGGGCACAGGGGGCAAACTGAAGCTTTCTTT
CDR3 protein: CASSVGHRGQTEAFF

V gene: TRBV6-4
J gene: TRBJ1-2
D gene: TRBD1
CDR3 length: 14
clone size: .
CDR3 DNA: TGTGCCAGCAGTGGGACAGGAAAAAACTATGGCTACACCTTC
CDR3 protein: CASSGTGKNYGYTF

V gene: TRBV7-3
J gene: TRBJ2-1
D gene: TRBD1
CDR3 length: 15
clone size: .
CDR3 DNA: TGTGCCAGCAGCCGCCGACAGGGACCCAGCAATGAGCAGTTCTTC
CDR3 protein: CASSRRQGPSNEQFF

V gene: TRBV15
J gene: TRBJ1-2
D gene: .
CDR3 length: 13
clone size: .
CDR3 DNA: TGTGCCACCAGCACAGGGCCGACTTATGGCTACACCTTC
CDR3 protein: CATSTGPTYGYTF

V gene: TRBV28
J gene: TRBJ1-5
D gene: .
CDR3 length: 15
clone size: once
CDR3 DNA: TGTGCCAGCAGTTTACTCTTACAGAGCAATCAGCCCCAGCATTTT
CDR3 protein: CASSLLLQSNQPQHF

V gene: TRBV7-2
J gene: TRBJ2-3
D gene: .
CDR3 length: 14
clone size: .
CDR3 DNA: TGTGCCAGCAGCAAGCAGGGAAGCACAGATACGCAGTATTTT
CDR3 protein: CASSKQGSTDTQYF

V gene: TRBV6-5
J gene: TRBJ1-6
D gene: .
CDR3 length: 14
clone size: .
CDR3 DNA: TGTGCCAGCAGCCATGACAGGTTGGATTCACCCCTCCACTTT
CDR3 protein: CASSHDRLDSPLHF

V gene: TRBV5-6
J gene: TRBJ1-3
D gene: TRBD1
CDR3 length: 17
clone size: .
CDR3 DNA: TGTGCCAGCCACCTAGGGACAGGGGGTTACTCTGGAAACACCATATATTTT
CDR3 protein: CASHLGTGGYSGNTIYF

V gene: TRBV13
J gene: TRBJ1-1
D gene: TRBD1
CDR3 length: 15
clone size: .
CDR3 DNA: TGTGCCAGCAGCTTAACCCGGACAGGGAACACTGAAGCTTTCTTT
CDR3 protein: CASSLTRTGNTEAFF

V gene: TRBV5-4
J gene: TRBJ2-2
D gene: .
CDR3 length: 15
clone size: .
CDR3 DNA: TGTGCCAGCAGCTTGGGGGGCTCGAACACCGGGGAGCTGTTTTTT
CDR3 protein: CASSLGGSNTGELFF

V gene: TRBV4-3
J gene: TRBJ2-2
D gene: TRBD2
CDR3 length: 18
clone size: .
CDR3 DNA: TGCGCCAGCAGCCAGGCACTAGCGGGAGTGGTGGACACCGGGGAGCTGTTTTTT
CDR3 protein: CASSQALAGVVDTGELFF

V gene: TRBV5-1
J gene: TRBJ2-5
D gene: TRBD2
CDR3 length: 19
clone size: .
CDR3 DNA: TGCGCCAGCAGCTTGGGACGGACTAGCGGGGGGGCATATGGAGAGACCCAGTACTTC
CDR3 protein: CASSLGRTSGGAYGETQYF

V gene: TRBV29-1
J gene: TRBJ2-5
D gene: .
CDR3 length: 11
clone size: .
CDR3 DNA: TGCAGCGTTGAAAACGGGGAGACCCAGTACTTC
CDR3 protein: CSVENGETQYF

V gene: TRBV6-5
J gene: TRBJ2-2
D gene: TRBD2
CDR3 length: 15
clone size: .
CDR3 DNA: TGTGCCAGCAGCCGGAGGACTAGCGGGACCGGGGAGCTGTTTTTT
CDR3 protein: CASSRRTSGTGELFF

V gene: TRBV19
J gene: TRBJ2-7
D gene: .
CDR3 length: 14
clone size: .
CDR3 DNA: TGTGCCAGTAGCCCCGAAACCGGTTGGCGGGAGCAGTACTTC
CDR3 protein: CASSPETGWREQYF

V gene: TRBV6-6
J gene: TRBJ1-3
D gene: TRBD1
CDR3 length: 15
clone size: .
CDR3 DNA: TGTGCCAGCAGTTTTGACAGGGGAGATAGAAACACCATATATTTT
CDR3 protein: CASSFDRGDRNTIYF

V gene: TRBV12-3/TRBV12-4
J gene: TRBJ2-5
D gene: TRBD2
CDR3 length: 13
clone size: .
CDR3 DNA: TGTGCCAGCAGACCGGGGGGGCAAATGGCCCAGTACTTC
CDR3 protein: CASRPGGQMAQYF

V gene: TRBV27
J gene: TRBJ2-7
D gene: TRBD1
CDR3 length: 15
clone size: .
CDR3 DNA: TGTGCCAGCGGAACGCCGGGACAGGTCCCCTACGAGCAGTACTTC
CDR3 protein: CASGTPGQVPYEQYF

V gene: TRBV5-4
J gene: TRBJ2-2
D gene: TRBD2
CDR3 length: 16
clone size: .
CDR3 DNA: TGTGCCAGCAGCGTACTTAGCGGGAGGATGACCGGGGAGCTGTTTTTT
CDR3 protein: CASSVLSGRMTGELFF

V gene: TRBV18
J gene: TRBJ1-5
D gene: .
CDR3 length: 14
clone size: .
CDR3 DNA: TGTGCCAGCTCACGGGGGAGAGGGAGGGAGCCCCAGCATTTT
CDR3 protein: CASSRGRGREPQHF

V gene: TRBV19
J gene: TRBJ2-3
D gene: .
CDR3 length: 14
clone size: .
CDR3 DNA: TGTGCCAGTAGCCGGGGCCGGGGGACAGATACGCAGTATTTT
CDR3 protein: CASSRGRGTDTQYF

V gene: TRBV4-1
J gene: TRBJ2-3
D gene: TRBD1
CDR3 length: 18
clone size: .
CDR3 DNA: TGCGCCAGCAGCCAAGGGGTCCGCCGACAGGGCGGCACAGATACGCAGTATTTT
CDR3 protein: CASSQGVRRQGGTDTQYF

V gene: TRBV7-2
J gene: TRBJ1-2
D gene: .
CDR3 length: 13
clone size: .
CDR3 DNA: TGTGCCAGCAGCTCCCAGGGTCGGTATGGCTACACCTTC
CDR3 protein: CASSSQGRYGYTF

V gene: TRBV3-1/TRBV3-2
J gene: TRBJ2-1
D gene: .
CDR3 length: 17
clone size: .
CDR3 DNA: TGTGCCAGCAGCCAAGTCAGGCGAAGGGGCCCCTACAATGAGCAGTTCTTC
CDR3 protein: CASSQVRRRGPYNEQFF

V gene: TRBV27
J gene: TRBJ1-2
D gene: TRBD1
CDR3 length: 16
clone size: .
CDR3 DNA: TGTGCCAGCAGCGGTTCTAGGACAGGACTAAACTATGGCTACACCTTC
CDR3 protein: CASSGSRTGLNYGYTF

V gene: TRBV21-1
J gene: TRBJ2-3
D gene: .
CDR3 length: 15
clone size: .
CDR3 DNA: TGTGCCAGCAGCCCTCGGGGGGGAAGCACAGATACGCAGTATTTT
CDR3 protein: CASSPRGGSTDTQYF

V gene: TRBV5-3
J gene: TRBJ1-6
D gene: TRBD1
CDR3 length: 18
clone size: .
CDR3 DNA: TGTGCCAGAAGCTTGGTCATCCCAGACAGGGCCGAGAATTCACCCCTCCACTTT
CDR3 protein: CARSLVIPDRAENSPLHF

V gene: TRBV11-2
J gene: TRBJ2-3
D gene: TRBD2
CDR3 length: 16
clone size: once
CDR3 DNA: TGTGCCAGCAGCTTAGACCTAGCGGGACGCACAGATACGCAGTATTTT
CDR3 protein: CASSLDLAGRTDTQYF

V gene: TRBV19
J gene: TRBJ1-2
D gene: .
CDR3 length: 13
clone size: once
CDR3 DNA: TGTGCCAGCCGTCCTTATGCTAACTATGGCTACACCTTC
CDR3 protein: CASRPYANYGYTF

V gene: TRBV29-1
J gene: TRBJ1-2
D gene: .
CDR3 length: 14
clone size: .
CDR3 DNA: TGCAGCGTGGGCCGAGAAAGGGGAAACTATGGCTACACCTTC
CDR3 protein: CSVGRERGNYGYTF

V gene: TRBV27
J gene: TRBJ1-4
D gene: .
CDR3 length: 15
clone size: .
CDR3 DNA: TGTGCCAGCAGTTTGACAGCCGCAACTAATGAAAAACTGTTTTTT
CDR3 protein: CASSLTAATNEKLFF

V gene: TRBV27
J gene: TRBJ1-2
D gene: .
CDR3 length: 15
clone size: once
CDR3 DNA: TGTGCCAGCAGTTTTGGAGGAATGAGTAGCTATGGCTACACCTTC
CDR3 protein: CASSFGGMSSYGYTF

V gene: TRBV6-5
J gene: TRBJ2-5
D gene: .
CDR3 length: 16
clone size: .
CDR3 DNA: TGTGCCAGCAGTTACTCTTTTCTTTCAACTCAAGAGACCCAGTACTTC
CDR3 protein: CASSYSFLSTQETQYF

V gene: TRBV14
J gene: TRBJ1-1
D gene: .
CDR3 length: 17
clone size: .
CDR3 DNA: TGTGCCAGCAGCCCAACCCGTCCGGAGAGGAGGAACACTGAAGCTTTCTTT
CDR3 protein: CASSPTRPERRNTEAFF

V gene: TRBV10-1
J gene: TRBJ2-2
D gene: TRBD2
CDR3 length: 14
clone size: .
CDR3 DNA: TGCGCGCTCCCGGGGGGAACGAACACCGGGGAGCTGTTTTTT
CDR3 protein: CALPGGTNTGELFF

V gene: TRBV7-8
J gene: TRBJ2-1
D gene: TRBD1
CDR3 length: 16
clone size: .
CDR3 DNA: TGTGCCAGCAGCTACCGAACCGGGACAGGGTACAATGAGCAGTTCTTC
CDR3 protein: CASSYRTGTGYNEQFF

V gene: TRBV18
J gene: TRBJ2-2
D gene: .
CDR3 length: 12
clone size: .
CDR3 DNA: TGTGCCAGCTCACCTTTAACCGGGGAGCTGTTTTTT
CDR3 protein: CASSPLTGELFF

V gene: TRBV18
J gene: TRBJ2-2
D gene: .
CDR3 length: 14
clone size: .
CDR3 DNA: TGTGCCAGCTCACCACAACTGTACACCGGGGAGCTGTTTTTT
CDR3 protein: CASSPQLYTGELFF

V gene: TRBV5-6
J gene: TRBJ2-5
D gene: TRBD1
CDR3 length: 18
clone size: .
CDR3 DNA: TGTGCCAGCAGCGCGCAAACAGGGGGCAAATCCGGTTGGGAGACCCAGTACTTC
CDR3 protein: CASSAQTGGKSGWETQYF

V gene: TRBV6-5
J gene: TRBJ1-1
D gene: .
CDR3 length: 14
clone size: .
CDR3 DNA: TGTGCCAGCAGTTTTTCTGGCGCGGACACTGAAGCTTTCTTT
CDR3 protein: CASSFSGADTEAFF

V gene: TRBV19
J gene: TRBJ1-6
D gene: .
CDR3 length: 17
clone size: .
CDR3 DNA: TGTGCCAGTAGTATCTCCGACAGGACCTCCTATAATTCACCCCTCCACTTT
CDR3 protein: CASSISDRTSYNSPLHF